Each of the 5 T cell receptor beta chains below was sequenced from the same sample in a study of T cell responses to AZD1222 COVID-19 vaccine. The repertoire was sequenced with immunoSEQ multiplex PCR; TCRdb's copy has only in-frame clones and lacks some. The table lists about 110,000 clones, over 90% of them singletons, with approximately 2.8% in the top ten. The sample here was peripheral blood, taken 28 days after the second AZD1222 dose. The receptors stem from an adult who received the AZD1222 COVID-19 vaccine.

The chain is built from TRBV7-2 and TRBJ2-7; no clear D gene. Between the trimmed V and J ends, which lost 0 bases and 0 bases, there was a span of 12 bases. Looked up from germline, CDR1 is SGHTA and CDR2 is FQGNSA. The CDR3 is made up of 16 amino acids. In nucleotides, the CDR3 is TGTGCCAGCAGCTTAGCGGGCAGCGAGCCCTCCTACGAGCAGTACTTC. Its protein is CASSLAGSEPSYEQYF.

J is TRBJ2-3 and V is TRBV5-5; 14 bases fit TRBD2. After removal of 4 bases from V and 5 bases from J, the junction contained 9 bases not matched to a gene. The CDR3 contains 17 residues. Germline assignment: CDR1 SGHKS and CDR2 YYEKEE (reference sequence). In nucleotides, the CDR3 is TGTGCCAGCAGCGGGGGACTAGCGGGGGTAAGGATAGATACGCAGTATTTT. This sequence encodes CASSGGLAGVRIDTQYF.

The chain combines TRBV6-5 with TRBJ1-4; 7 bases match TRBD1. V shed 2 bases and J 5 bases; nucleotides not matched to a gene: 5. Germline V gene data show CDR1 as MNHEY and CDR2 as SVGAGI. CDR3 length equals 15 residues. CDR3 bases: TGTGCCAGCAGTTACGGGGACAGAAAAAATGAAAAACTGTTTTTT. Translated: CASSYGDRKNEKLFF.

The chain carries TRBV7-9 and TRBJ2-7; TRBD1 aligns across 7 bases. Germline V lookup: CDR1 SEHNR, CDR2 FQNEAQ (reference sequence). This CDR3 region has 15 residues. J gave up 0 bases and V 5 bases, and 7 bases lay outside the gene matches. CDR3 in amino acids: CASSAVTGTSYEQYF. In DNA, the CDR3 is TGTGCCAGCAGCGCAGTGACAGGGACCTCCTACGAGCAGTACTTC.

This clone was found a few times. V gene TRBV5-1 combines with J gene TRBJ2-7, with D perhaps TRBD2 (5 bases). Trimming took off 5 bases at V and 6 bases at J, with 21 bases between the two ends. CDR3 length: 15 amino acids. Germline V gene lookup returns CDR1 SGHRS and CDR2 YFSETQ. CDR3 loop: CASRLTQVPGGEQYF. CDR3 nucleotides: TGCGCCAGCAGACTGACCCAGGTGCCTGGAGGCGAGCAGTACTTC. The full variable domain, with the rest looked up from reference TRBV5-1 and TRBJ2-7, is KAGVTQTPRYLIKTRGQQVTLSCSPISGHRSVSWYQQTPGQGLQFLFEYFSETQRNKGNFPGRFSGRQFSNSRSEMNVSTLELGDSALYLCASRLTQVPGGEQYFGPGTRLTVT.